This note documents a single T cell receptor (beta chain) sequence. The antigen remains undetermined. These data originate in a study of CD8 T cells in Susac syndrome. For the study at large: Within the group of sequenced Susac syndrome patients, six had active disease and about 8 were in remission. Patients with Susac syndrome had blood drawn and were at that point therapy-naive, on corticosteroids, or on intravenous immunoglobulin alone. Findings and limits, study-wide: Clonal expansion was not seen in any Susac syndrome CD4+ T cell repertoire.

RNA, at about 0.45 to 1 ug, was reverse transcribed with random hexamers. Amplification of TCR beta CDR3 across 54 Vbeta and 13 Jbeta was performed with immunoSEQ multiplex PCR. TCRdb redid the calling of the immunoSEQ multiplex PCR reads with MiXCR, one entry per CDR3 protein. Counted here are about 240,000 distinct CDR3 sequences, 96% occurring once; the ten biggest clones make up under 0.12%. The receptor was isolated from a human donor with Susac syndrome. Sequencing was performed on CD4+ T cells from PBMCs.

CDR3 nucleotide sequence: TGTGCCAGCACCTCAGGCGTTTGGACCGGGGAGCTGTTTTTT. Its protein is CASTSGVWTGELFF. The chain recombines TRBV27 with TRBJ2-2; no clear D gene. Germline CDR1 reads MNHEY; CDR2 reads SMNVEV (reference sequence). The CDR3 totals 14 residues. V was cut by 7 bases and J by 5 bases, with 14 bases left in between.